Given below is one T cell receptor (beta chain) in context. This entry is derived from a study of blood T cell repertoires in COVID-19. Study processing details: Estimates of nucleated cell counts were drawn from the amplification of reference gene primers. Method: immunoSEQ multiplex PCR; TCRdb's copy keeps in-frame clones and lacks some. The V and J calls and clone size are taken from that table; D and trimming were inferred from the DNA. The data hold tens of thousands of clones, with 80% to 90% observed a single time. Sequenced sample: peripheral blood. This receptor was identified in a man aged 30 to 45 with acute or convalescent COVID-19.

The CDR3 nucleotides are TGCAGCGTTGAGATCCGGACAGACCAAGAGACCCAGTACTTC. Translation gives CSVEIRTDQETQYF. V usage is TRBV29-1 and J usage is TRBJ2-5; TRBD1 is a possible D gene (6 bases). The germline V gene has CDR1 SQVTM and CDR2 ANQGSEA. The CDR3 has 14 residues. V gave up 3 bases and J gave up 0 bases, with 11 bases separating them.